The clone carrying this TCR beta chain was seen more than once but under ten times. The data are from a study of identical twins. TCRdb independently ran MiXCR on the 5' RACE reads; one entry per CDR3 protein. Counted here are under 250,000 distinct CDR3 sequences, about a tenth occurring once; the ten biggest clones make up about 5.5%. This CDR3 contains 11 residues. CDR1 is GTSNPN, CDR2 SVGIG, per germline (reference sequence). The germline V and J ends were trimmed by 2 bases and 2 bases, with 1 base remaining between them. The sequence derives from a woman between 18 and 30 years old in good health. The chain recombines TRBV30 with TRBJ2-1; D remains ambiguous. The sample was memory (CD45RO+) T cells sorted from blood. The CDR3 loop is CAWSPYNEQFF. As DNA, the CDR3 is TGTGCCTGGAGTCCCTACAATGAGCAGTTCTTC.